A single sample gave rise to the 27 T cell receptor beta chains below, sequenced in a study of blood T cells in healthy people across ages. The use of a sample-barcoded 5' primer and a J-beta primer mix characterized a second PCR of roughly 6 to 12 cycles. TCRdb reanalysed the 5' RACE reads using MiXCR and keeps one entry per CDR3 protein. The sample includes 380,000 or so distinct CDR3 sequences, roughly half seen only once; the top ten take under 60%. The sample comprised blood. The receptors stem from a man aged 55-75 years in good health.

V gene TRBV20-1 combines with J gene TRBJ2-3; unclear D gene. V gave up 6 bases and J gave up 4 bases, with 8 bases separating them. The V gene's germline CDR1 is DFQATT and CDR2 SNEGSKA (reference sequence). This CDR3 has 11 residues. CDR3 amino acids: CSALGADTQYF. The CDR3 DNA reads TGCAGTGCCCTTGGTGCAGATACGCAGTATTTT.

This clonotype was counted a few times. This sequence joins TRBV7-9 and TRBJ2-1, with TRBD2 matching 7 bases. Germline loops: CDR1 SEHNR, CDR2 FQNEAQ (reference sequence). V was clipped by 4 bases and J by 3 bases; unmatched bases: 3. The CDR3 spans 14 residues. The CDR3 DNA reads TGTGCCAGCAGCTCAGCGGGACTCTACAATGAGCAGTTCTTC. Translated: CASSSAGLYNEQFF.

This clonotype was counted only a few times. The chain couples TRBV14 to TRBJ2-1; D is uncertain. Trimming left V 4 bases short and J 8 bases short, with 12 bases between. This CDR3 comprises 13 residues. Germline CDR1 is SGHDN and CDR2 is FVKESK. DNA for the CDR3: TGTGCCAGCAGCCCTCGACCAGCCTATGAGCAGTTCTTC. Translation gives CASSPRPAYEQFF.

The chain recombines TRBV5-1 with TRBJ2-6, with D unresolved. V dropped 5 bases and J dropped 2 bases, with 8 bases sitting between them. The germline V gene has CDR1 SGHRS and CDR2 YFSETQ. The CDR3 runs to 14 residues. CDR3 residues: CASRSAPGANVLTF. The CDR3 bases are TGCGCCAGCAGATCGGCGCCTGGGGCCAACGTCCTGACTTTC.

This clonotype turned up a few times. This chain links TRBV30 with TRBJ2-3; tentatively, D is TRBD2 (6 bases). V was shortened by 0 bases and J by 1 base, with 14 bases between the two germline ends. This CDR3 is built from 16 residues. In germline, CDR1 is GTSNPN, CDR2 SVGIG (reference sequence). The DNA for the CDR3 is TGTGCCTGGAGTGTAAAGGGTCTAGCGCGCACAGATACGCAGTATTTT. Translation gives CAWSVKGLARTDTQYF.

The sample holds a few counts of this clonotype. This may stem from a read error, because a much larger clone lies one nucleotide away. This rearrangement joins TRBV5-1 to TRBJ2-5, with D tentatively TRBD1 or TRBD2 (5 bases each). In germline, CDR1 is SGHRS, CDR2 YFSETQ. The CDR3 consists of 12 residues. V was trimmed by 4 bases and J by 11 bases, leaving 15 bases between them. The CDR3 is CASSSGRWGQYF. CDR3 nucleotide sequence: TGCGCCAGCAGCAGCGGCAGGTGGGGGCAGTACTTC.

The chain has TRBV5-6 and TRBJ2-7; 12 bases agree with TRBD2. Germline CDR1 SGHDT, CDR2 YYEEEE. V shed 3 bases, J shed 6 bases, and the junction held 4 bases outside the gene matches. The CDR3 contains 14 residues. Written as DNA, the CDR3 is TGTGCCAGCAGCTCTAGCGGGAGGGCAAGCGAGCAGTACTTC. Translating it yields CASSSSGRASEQYF. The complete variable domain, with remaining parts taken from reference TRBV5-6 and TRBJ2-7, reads DAGVTQSPTHLIKTRGQQVTLRCSPKSGHDTVSWYQQALGQGPQFIFQYYEEEERQRGNFPDRFSGHQFPNYSSELNVNALLLGDSALYLCASSSSGRASEQYFGPGTRLTVT.

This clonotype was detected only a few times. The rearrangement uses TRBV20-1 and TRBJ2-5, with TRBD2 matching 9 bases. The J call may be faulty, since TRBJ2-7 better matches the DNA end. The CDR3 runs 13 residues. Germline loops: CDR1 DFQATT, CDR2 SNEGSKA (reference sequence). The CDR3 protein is CSGRPSGRYEQYF. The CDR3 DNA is TGCAGTGGGAGGCCCAGCGGGAGGTACGAGCAGTACTTC.

As DNA, the CDR3 is TGCAGTGCTAGGGGCGGGGTAAATGAAAAACTGTTTTTT. Amino acids: CSARGGVNEKLFF. The rearrangement joins TRBV20-1 to TRBJ1-4; D remains ambiguous. V was pared by 3 bases and J by 5 bases, with 10 bases between. This CDR3 region has 13 residues. Germline CDR1 reads DFQATT; CDR2 reads SNEGSKA (reference sequence).

CDR3 nucleotide sequence: TGTGCCAGCTCATCTAAGGGAGGTGTGGACAATGAGCAGTTCTTC. It is translated as CASSSKGGVDNEQFF. The chain combines TRBV18 with TRBJ2-1, with D perhaps TRBD2 (6 bases). Germline V gene data show CDR1 as KGHSH and CDR2 as LQKENI. The CDR3 loop spans 15 amino acids. Trimming pared 5 bases from V and 5 bases from J, leaving 16 bases between.

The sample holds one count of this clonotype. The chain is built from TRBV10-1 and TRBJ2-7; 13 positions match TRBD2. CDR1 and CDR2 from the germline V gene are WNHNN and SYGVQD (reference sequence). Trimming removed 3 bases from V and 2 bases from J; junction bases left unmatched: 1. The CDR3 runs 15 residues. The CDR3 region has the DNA TGCGCCAGCAGTGATACTAGCGGGGGGGCCTACGAGCAGTACTTC. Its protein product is CASSDTSGGAYEQYF.

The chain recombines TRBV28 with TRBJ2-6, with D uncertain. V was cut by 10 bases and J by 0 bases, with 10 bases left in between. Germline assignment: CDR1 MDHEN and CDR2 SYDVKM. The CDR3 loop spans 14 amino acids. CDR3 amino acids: CATRASSGANVLTF. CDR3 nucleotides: TGTGCCACCCGGGCCAGCTCTGGGGCCAACGTCCTGACTTTC.

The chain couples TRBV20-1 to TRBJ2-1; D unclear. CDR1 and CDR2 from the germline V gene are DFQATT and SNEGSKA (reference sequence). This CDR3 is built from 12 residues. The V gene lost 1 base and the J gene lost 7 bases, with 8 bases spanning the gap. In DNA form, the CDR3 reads TGCAGTGCTAGAGTGGTTCGGAATGAGCAGTTCTTC. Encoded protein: CSARVVRNEQFF.

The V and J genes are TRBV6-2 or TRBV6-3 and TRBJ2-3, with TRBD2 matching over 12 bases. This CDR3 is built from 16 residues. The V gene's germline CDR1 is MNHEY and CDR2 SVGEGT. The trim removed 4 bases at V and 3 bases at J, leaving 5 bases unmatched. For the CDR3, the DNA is TGTGCCAGCAGTTTACTAGCGGGGGGTAGTACAGATACGCAGTATTTT. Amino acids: CASSLLAGGSTDTQYF.

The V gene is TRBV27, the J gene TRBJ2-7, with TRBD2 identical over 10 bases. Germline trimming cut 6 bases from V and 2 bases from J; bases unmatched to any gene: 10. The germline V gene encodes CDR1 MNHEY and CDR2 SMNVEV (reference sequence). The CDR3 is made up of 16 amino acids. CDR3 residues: CASRRMGAGGTYEQYF. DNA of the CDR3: TGTGCCAGCAGACGTATGGGAGCGGGGGGGACCTACGAGCAGTACTTC.

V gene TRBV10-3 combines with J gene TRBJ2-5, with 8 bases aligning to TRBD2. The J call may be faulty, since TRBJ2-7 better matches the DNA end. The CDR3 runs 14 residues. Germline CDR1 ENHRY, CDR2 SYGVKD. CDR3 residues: CAISESGGLSEQYF. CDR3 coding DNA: TGTGCCATCAGTGAGAGCGGGGGATTGAGCGAGCAGTACTTC.

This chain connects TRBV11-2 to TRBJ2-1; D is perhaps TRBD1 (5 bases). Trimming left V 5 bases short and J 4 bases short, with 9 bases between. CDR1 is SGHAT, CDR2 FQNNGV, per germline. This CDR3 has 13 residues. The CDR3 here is CASSARQYNEQFF. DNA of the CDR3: TGTGCCAGCAGCGCCCGACAGTACAATGAGCAGTTCTTC.

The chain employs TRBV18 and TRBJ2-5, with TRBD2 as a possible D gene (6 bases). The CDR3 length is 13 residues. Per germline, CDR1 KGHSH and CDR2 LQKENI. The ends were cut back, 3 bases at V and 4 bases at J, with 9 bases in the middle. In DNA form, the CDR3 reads TGTGCCAGCTCACCGTATAGCGGAGAGACCCAGTACTTC. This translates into CASSPYSGETQYF.

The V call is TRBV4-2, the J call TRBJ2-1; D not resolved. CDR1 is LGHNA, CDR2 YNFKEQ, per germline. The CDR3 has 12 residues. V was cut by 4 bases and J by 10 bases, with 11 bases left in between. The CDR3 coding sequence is TGTGCCAGCAGCCGCGACGGTGGAGAGCAGTTCTTC. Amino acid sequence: CASSRDGGEQFF.

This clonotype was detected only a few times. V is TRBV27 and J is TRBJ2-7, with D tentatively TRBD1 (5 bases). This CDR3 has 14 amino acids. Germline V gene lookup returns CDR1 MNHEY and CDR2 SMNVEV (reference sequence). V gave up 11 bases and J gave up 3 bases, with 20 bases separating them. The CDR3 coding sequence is TGTGCCTGCACCCCCAGGGCAGGCCTCTACGAGCAGTACTTC. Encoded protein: CACTPRAGLYEQYF.

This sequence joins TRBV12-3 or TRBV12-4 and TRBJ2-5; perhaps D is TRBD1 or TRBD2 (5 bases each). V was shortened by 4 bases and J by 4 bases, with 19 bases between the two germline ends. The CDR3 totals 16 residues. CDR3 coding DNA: TGTGCCAGCAGTTCCGGGGCTAACAGTTGGGGAGAGACCCAGTACTTC. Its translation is CASSSGANSWGETQYF.

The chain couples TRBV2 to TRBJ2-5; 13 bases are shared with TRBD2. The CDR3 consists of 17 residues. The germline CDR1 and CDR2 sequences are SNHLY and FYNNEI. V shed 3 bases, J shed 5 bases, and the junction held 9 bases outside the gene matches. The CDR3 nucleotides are TGTGCCAGCAGTGATGGCCTGCGGGGACTAGCGGGGGAGACCCAGTACTTC. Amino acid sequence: CASSDGLRGLAGETQYF. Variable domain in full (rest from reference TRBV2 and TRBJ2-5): EPEVTQTPSHQVTQMGQEVILRCVPISNHLYFYWYRQILGQKVEFLVSFYNNEISEKSEIFDDQFSVERPDGSNFTLKIRSTKLEDSAMYFCASSDGLRGLAGETQYFGPGTRLLVL.

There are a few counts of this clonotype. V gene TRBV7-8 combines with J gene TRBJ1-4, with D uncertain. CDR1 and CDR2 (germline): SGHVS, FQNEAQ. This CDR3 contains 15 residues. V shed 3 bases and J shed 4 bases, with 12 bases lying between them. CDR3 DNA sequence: TGTGCCAGCAGCTTCCAGAGGCAGCTTAATGAAAAACTGTTTTTT. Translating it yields CASSFQRQLNEKLFF.

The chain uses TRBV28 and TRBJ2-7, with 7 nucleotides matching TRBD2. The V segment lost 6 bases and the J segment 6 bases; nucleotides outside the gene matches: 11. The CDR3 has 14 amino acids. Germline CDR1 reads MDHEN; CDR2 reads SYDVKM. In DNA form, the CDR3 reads TGTGCCAGCAGCCTAGTAGCGGGTCGAGGCGAGCAGTACTTC. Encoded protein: CASSLVAGRGEQYF.

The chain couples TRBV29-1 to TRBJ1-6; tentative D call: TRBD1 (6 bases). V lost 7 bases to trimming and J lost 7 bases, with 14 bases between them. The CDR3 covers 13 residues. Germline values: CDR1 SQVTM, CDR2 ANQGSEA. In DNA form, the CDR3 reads TGCAGCGACGAGGTCCAGGGGAATTCACCCCTCCACTTT. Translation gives CSDEVQGNSPLHF.

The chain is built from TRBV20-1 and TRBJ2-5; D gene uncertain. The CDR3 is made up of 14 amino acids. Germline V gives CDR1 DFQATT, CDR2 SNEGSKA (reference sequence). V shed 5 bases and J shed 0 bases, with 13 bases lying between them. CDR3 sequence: CSAPRTQDQETQYF. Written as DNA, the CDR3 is TGCAGTGCTCCGCGTACACAAGACCAAGAGACCCAGTACTTC.

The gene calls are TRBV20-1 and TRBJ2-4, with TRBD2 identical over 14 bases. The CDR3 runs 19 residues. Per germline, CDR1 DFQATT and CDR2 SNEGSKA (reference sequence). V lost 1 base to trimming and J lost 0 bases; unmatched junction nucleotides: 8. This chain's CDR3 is CSARAPGLAGASAKNIQYF. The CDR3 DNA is TGCAGTGCTAGAGCCCCGGGACTAGCGGGGGCCTCAGCCAAAAACATTCAGTACTTC.